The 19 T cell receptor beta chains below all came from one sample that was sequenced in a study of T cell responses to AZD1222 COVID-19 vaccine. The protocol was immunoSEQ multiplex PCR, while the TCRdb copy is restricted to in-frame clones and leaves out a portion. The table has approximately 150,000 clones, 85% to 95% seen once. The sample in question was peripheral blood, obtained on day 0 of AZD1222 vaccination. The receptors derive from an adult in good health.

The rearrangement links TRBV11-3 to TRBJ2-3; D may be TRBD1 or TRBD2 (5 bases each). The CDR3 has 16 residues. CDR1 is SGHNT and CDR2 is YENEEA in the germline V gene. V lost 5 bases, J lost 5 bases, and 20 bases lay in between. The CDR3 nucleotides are TGTGCCAGCAGCCGCGGACACGGGGCTTCGATAGATACGCAGTATTTT. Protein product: CASSRGHGASIDTQYF.

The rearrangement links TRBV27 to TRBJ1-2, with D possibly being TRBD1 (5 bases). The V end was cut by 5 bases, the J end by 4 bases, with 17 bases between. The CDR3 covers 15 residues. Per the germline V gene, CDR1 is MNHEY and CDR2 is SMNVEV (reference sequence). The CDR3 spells CASSNAGTSAYGYTF. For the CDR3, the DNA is TGTGCCAGCAGTAATGCCGGGACGTCCGCCTATGGCTACACCTTC.

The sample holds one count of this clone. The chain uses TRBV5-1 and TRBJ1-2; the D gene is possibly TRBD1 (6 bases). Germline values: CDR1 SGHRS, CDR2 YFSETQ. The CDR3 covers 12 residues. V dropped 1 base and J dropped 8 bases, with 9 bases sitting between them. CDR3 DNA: TGCGCCAGCAGCTTGACAGGGTCGGGCTACACCTTC. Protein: CASSLTGSGYTF.

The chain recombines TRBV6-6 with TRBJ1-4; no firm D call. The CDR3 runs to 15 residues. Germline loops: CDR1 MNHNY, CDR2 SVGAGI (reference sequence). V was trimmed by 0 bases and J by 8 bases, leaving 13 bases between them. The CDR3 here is CASSYSAPLGEKLFF. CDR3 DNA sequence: TGTGCCAGCAGTTACTCGGCCCCACTGGGAGAAAAACTGTTTTTT.

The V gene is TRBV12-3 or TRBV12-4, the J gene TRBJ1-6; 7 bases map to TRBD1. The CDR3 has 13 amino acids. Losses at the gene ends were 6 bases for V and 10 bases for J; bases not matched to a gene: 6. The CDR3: CASRQGGDSPLHF. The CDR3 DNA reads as TGTGCCAGCAGGCAGGGGGGGGACTCACCCCTCCACTTT.

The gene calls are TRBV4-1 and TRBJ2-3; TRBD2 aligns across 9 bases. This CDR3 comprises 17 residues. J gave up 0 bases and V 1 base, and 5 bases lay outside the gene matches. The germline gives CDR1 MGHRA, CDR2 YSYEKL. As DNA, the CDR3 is TGCGCCAGCAGCCAAGGGGAGCGGGGGGCCAGCACAGATACGCAGTATTTT. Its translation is CASSQGERGASTDTQYF.

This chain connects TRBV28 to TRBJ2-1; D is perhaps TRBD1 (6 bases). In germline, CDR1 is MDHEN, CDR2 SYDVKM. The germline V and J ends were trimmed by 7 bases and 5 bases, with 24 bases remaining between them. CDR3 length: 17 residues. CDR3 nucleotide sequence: TGTGCCAGCATAGTTGGGGGCGGGCCTAGGGACAACAATGAGCAGTTCTTC. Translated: CASIVGGGPRDNNEQFF.

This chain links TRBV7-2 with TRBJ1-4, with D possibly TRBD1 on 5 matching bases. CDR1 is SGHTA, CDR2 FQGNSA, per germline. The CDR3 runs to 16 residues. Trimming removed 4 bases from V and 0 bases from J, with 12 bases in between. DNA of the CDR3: TGTGCCAGCAGCTCTCAGGGTGGAACAACTAATGAAAAACTGTTTTTT. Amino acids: CASSSQGGTTNEKLFF.

This CDR3 is CASSELGLIMNQPQHF. DNA for the CDR3: TGTGCCAGCAGTGAACTGGGGCTCATTATGAATCAGCCCCAGCATTTT. V and J are TRBV6-1 and TRBJ1-5; maybe TRBD1 (5 bases). Germline CDR1 and CDR2: MNHNS and SASEGT. The CDR3 runs to 16 residues. The ends were cut back, 2 bases at V and 4 bases at J, with 15 bases in the middle.

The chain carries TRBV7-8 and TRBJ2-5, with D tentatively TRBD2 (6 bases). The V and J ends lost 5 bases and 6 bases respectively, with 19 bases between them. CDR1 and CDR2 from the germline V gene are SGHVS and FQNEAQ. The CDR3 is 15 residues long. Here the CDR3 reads CASSVGPSEGKTQYF. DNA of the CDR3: TGTGCCAGCAGCGTAGGCCCTTCGGAGGGAAAGACCCAGTACTTC.

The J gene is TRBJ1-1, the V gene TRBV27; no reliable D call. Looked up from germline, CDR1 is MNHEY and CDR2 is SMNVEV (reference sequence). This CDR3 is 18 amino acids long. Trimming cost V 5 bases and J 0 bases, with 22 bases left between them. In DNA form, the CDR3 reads TGTGCCAGCAGTCTAATCTATTCCCCCGTACCGATGAACACTGAAGCTTTCTTT. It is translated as CASSLIYSPVPMNTEAFF.

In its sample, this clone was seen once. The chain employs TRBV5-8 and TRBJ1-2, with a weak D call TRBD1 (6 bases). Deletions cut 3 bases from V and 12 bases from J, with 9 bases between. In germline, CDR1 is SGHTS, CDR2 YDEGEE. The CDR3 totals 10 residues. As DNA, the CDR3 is TGTGCCAGCAGCTGGGACACCAACACCTTC. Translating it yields CASSWDTNTF. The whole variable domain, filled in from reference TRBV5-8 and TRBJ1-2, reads EAGVTQSPTHLIKTRGQQATLRCSPISGHTSVYWYQQALGLGLQFLLWYDEGEERNRGNFPPRFSGRQFPNYSSELNVNALELEDSALYLCASSWDTNTFGSGTRLTVV.

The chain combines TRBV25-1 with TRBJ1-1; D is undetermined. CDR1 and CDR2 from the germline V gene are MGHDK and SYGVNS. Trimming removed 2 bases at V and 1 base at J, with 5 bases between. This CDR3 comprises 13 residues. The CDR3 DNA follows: TGTGCCAGCAGTGAACTGAGGAACACTGAAGCTTTCTTT. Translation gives CASSELRNTEAFF.

The CDR3 region is CASSFLGAGANVLTF. The CDR3 region has the DNA TGTGCCAGCAGTTTTCTTGGGGCTGGGGCCAACGTCCTGACTTTC. This chain uses TRBV27 with TRBJ2-6, with D unresolved. Germline CDR1 reads MNHEY; CDR2 reads SMNVEV (reference sequence). The CDR3 sequence is 15 residues long. V lost 3 bases, J lost 2 bases, and 8 bases lay in between.

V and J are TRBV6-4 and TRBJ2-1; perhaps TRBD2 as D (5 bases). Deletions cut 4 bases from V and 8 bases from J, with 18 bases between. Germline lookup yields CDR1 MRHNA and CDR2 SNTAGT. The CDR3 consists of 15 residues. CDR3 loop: CASSVGGSPGYEQFF. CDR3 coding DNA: TGTGCCAGCAGTGTTGGCGGCTCCCCGGGGTATGAGCAGTTCTTC.

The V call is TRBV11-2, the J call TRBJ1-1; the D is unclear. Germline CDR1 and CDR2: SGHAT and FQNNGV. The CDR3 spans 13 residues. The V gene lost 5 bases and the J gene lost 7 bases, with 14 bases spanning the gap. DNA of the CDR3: TGTGCCAGCAGCCCCCAACGTCCCAGTGAAGCTTTCTTT. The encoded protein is CASSPQRPSEAFF.

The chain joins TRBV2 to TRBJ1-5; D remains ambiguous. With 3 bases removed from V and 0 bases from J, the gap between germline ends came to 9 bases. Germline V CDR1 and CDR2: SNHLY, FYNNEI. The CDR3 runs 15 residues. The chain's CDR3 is CASSDGSYSNQPQHF. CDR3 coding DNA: TGTGCCAGCAGTGATGGAAGTTATAGCAATCAGCCCCAGCATTTT. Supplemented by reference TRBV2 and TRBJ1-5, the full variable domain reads EPEVTQTPSHQVTQMGQEVILRCVPISNHLYFYWYRQILGQKVEFLVSFYNNEISEKSEIFDDQFSVERPDGSNFTLKIRSTKLEDSAMYFCASSDGSYSNQPQHFGDGTRLSIL.

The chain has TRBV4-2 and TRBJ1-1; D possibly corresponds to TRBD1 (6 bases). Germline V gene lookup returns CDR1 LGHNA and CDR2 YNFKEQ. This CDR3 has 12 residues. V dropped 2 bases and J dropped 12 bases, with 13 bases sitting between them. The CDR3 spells CASSQRGKEPFF. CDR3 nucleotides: TGTGCCAGCAGCCAAAGGGGGAAGGAACCTTTCTTT.

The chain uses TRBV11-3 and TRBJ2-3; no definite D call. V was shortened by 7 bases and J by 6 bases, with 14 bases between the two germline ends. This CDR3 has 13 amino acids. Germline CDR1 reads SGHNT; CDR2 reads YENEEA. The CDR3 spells CASTPLAHDTQYF. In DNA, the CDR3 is TGTGCCAGCACCCCCCTCGCACATGATACGCAGTATTTT.